This T cell receptor (beta chain) stems from a study of T cells in localized non-small cell lung cancer. The protocol was immunoSEQ multiplex PCR, while the TCRdb copy is restricted to in-frame clones and leaves out a portion. The sample records 45,000 to 60,000 clones, more than 80% being singletons. Study-wide results and limits: Patients showing higher blood T cell density tended to see longer overall survival. Heterogeneity is still possible, as just one tumor region was sequenced. Among the tissues sampled, uninvolved adjacent lung had the highest T cell clonality, above tumor. For the top 100 tumor clones, a median roughly 55 also appeared in adjacent lung.

This clone was detected once. Its antigen is still unknown. V dropped 1 base and J dropped 7; count of bases not matched to a gene: 6. Germline CDR1 is SEHNR and CDR2 is FQNEAQ (reference sequence). The CDR3 runs 15 residues. The receptor comes from a woman aged 35 to 75 with stage I lung adenocarcinoma. The rearrangement links TRBV7-9 to TRBJ2-5; TRBD1 matches 10 bases. This specimen was peripheral blood, taken before any cancer treatment. DNA for the CDR3: TGTGCCAGCAGCTTAGAGGGACAGGGGAAGGTGACCCAGTACTTC. Translation gives CASSLEGQGKVTQYF.